These T cell receptor beta chains were read from a single sample in a study of response to subunit inactivated influenza vaccine. MiXCR was run by TCRdb on the RT-PCR reads, yielding one entry per CDR3 protein. The sample lists hundreds of thousands of distinct CDR3 sequences, around 14% seen once, with around 7% in the top ten. The specimen comprised PBMCs from blood, sampled around two weeks before vaccination. The origin of the receptors is a man between 45 and 60 years old who received an inactivated influenza vaccine. Both conserved end residues are part of each CDR3. Fields, in order: V gene, clone size, J gene, D gene, CDR3 DNA, CDR3 protein. A D gene is named only where the DNA matches it firmly. Clone size, where shown, is once, few, many, or a class for clones that have expanded.

TRBV7-9,.,TRBJ1-1,.,TGTGCCAGCAGCCCCGACGGGGCGAACACTGAAGCTTTCTTT,CASSPDGANTEAFF
TRBV7-8,.,TRBJ2-7,TRBD1,TGTGCCAGCAGCTGGAACCCGACAGGGGGCGAGTACGAGCAGTACTTC,CASSWNPTGGEYEQYF
TRBV10-3,.,TRBJ1-6,.,TGTGCCATCAGTACCAACAGGGAGGAAGGGAATTCACCCCTCCACTTT,CAISTNREEGNSPLHF
TRBV20-1,.,TRBJ2-7,.,TGCAGTTTTCGGCGGCAGGGCACCTACGAGCAGTACTTC,CSFRRQGTYEQYF
TRBV12-3/TRBV12-4,few,TRBJ1-1,.,TGTGCCAGCAGTCGTCGACAGGCCATGAACACTGAAGCTTTCTTT,CASSRRQAMNTEAFF
TRBV5-1,.,TRBJ2-7,TRBD1,TGCGCCAGCAGCGGAAGACAGGGATACGGCGAGCAGTACTTC,CASSGRQGYGEQYF
TRBV20-1,many,TRBJ2-1,.,TGCAGTGCTCACAGAGGGGCAAATGAGCAGTTCTTC,CSAHRGANEQFF
TRBV12-3/TRBV12-4,.,TRBJ2-1,.,TGTGCCAGCACCATTGGGGTGCTAAGCTCCTACAATGAGCAGTTCTTC,CASTIGVLSSYNEQFF
TRBV4-2,few,TRBJ2-7,TRBD1,TGTGCCAGCAGCCAAGAGCTAGGACAGGGGGTGTACGAGCAGTACTTC,CASSQELGQGVYEQYF
TRBV10-3,many,TRBJ2-4,.,TGTGCCATCAGTGAGTCCGGGACATGGATTCAGTACTTC,CAISESGTWIQYF
TRBV12-3/TRBV12-4,few,TRBJ2-2,.,TGTGCCAGCAGTTTAGGGCCGCTCACCGGGGAGCTGTTTTTT,CASSLGPLTGELFF
TRBV18,few,TRBJ2-5,.,TGTGCCAGCTCATCCAACAGGGTTACGGGAGAGACCCAGTACTTC,CASSSNRVTGETQYF
TRBV6-1,.,TRBJ2-1,.,TGTGCCAGCTCCCGGGCTATCGGAACCTACAATGAGCAGTTCTTC,CASSRAIGTYNEQFF
TRBV12-3/TRBV12-4,many,TRBJ2-1,.,TGTGCCAGCAGTTTAAGGCGGATTAGCGGTGCTCCCAATGAGCAGTTCTTC,CASSLRRISGAPNEQFF
TRBV6-2/TRBV6-3,many,TRBJ1-6,.,TGTGCCAGCAGTCTAGCCGGGACTGAGAATTCACCCCTCCACTTT,CASSLAGTENSPLHF
TRBV6-2/TRBV6-3,few,TRBJ2-1,TRBD2,TGTGCCAGCAGTTACCCGAGCGGGAGGCTTAACTACAATGAGCAGTTCTTC,CASSYPSGRLNYNEQFF
TRBV20-1,many,TRBJ1-2,.,TGCAGTGCTAGAGGTGTCAACTCTAACTATGGCTACACCTTC,CSARGVNSNYGYTF
TRBV7-8,few,TRBJ2-2,.,TGTGCCAGCAGCTGGACCTCCAGAGGGAACACCGGGGAGCTGTTTTTT,CASSWTSRGNTGELFF
TRBV7-2,.,TRBJ2-7,TRBD1,TGTGCCAGCAGCTTACTGGGACAGGGATTGGGCGAGCAGTACTTC,CASSLLGQGLGEQYF
TRBV28,few,TRBJ2-5,.,TGTGCCAGCAGTAAGAGAACCCAGTACTTC,CASSKRTQYF
TRBV29-1,.,TRBJ2-3,.,TGCAGCGTTGGCCAGGGGTTCCTTATTAGCACAGATACGCAGTATTTT,CSVGQGFLISTDTQYF
TRBV5-6,once,TRBJ2-2,.,TGTGCCAGCACTACCGACTGGGGCGGGGTGCTGTTTTTT,CASTTDWGGVLFF
TRBV19,.,TRBJ2-1,TRBD2,TGTGCCACTAGACAGGTGTCTAGCGGGGCCTACAATGAGCAGTTCTTC,CATRQVSSGAYNEQFF
TRBV6-2/TRBV6-3,few,TRBJ2-2,.,TGTGCCAGCAGACCCTACTCCCTGAACACCGGGGAGCTGTTTTTT,CASRPYSLNTGELFF
TRBV12-3/TRBV12-4,few,TRBJ2-5,.,TGTGCCAGCAGTGGTCGGGTCGCGGGGACCCAGTACTTC,CASSGRVAGTQYF
TRBV28,many,TRBJ2-1,TRBD2,TGTGCCAGCAGTTTAGGGCGGGGGGGTCGCAACGAGCAGTTCTTC,CASSLGRGGRNEQFF
TRBV7-6,.,TRBJ2-7,.,TGTGCCAGCAGCTTTTCCGGGACCAAACCCCACGAGCAGTACTTC,CASSFSGTKPHEQYF
TRBV30,.,TRBJ2-1,TRBD1,TGTGCCCGTTCCGGGACAGGGTTTGGGAATGAGCAGTTCTTC,CARSGTGFGNEQFF
TRBV5-1,few,TRBJ2-5,TRBD2,TGCGCCAGCAGGGGGACTAGCGACCTGCGGGAGACCCAGTACTTC,CASRGTSDLRETQYF
TRBV7-8,.,TRBJ2-1,TRBD2,TGTGCCAGCAGCTTAGGCGGTAGCGGGAGTTGGCCCTACAATGAGCAGTTCTTC,CASSLGGSGSWPYNEQFF
TRBV15,once,TRBJ2-3,.,TGTGCCACCAACGTCGCGGGGACCAGCACAGATACGCAGTATTTT,CATNVAGTSTDTQYF
TRBV20-1,.,TRBJ2-1,TRBD2,TGCAGTGCTATTAAGCCTACTAGCGCATACAATGAGCAGTTCTTC,CSAIKPTSAYNEQFF
TRBV24-1,.,TRBJ2-2,TRBD2,TGTGCCACCAGTGATCTTAAGCGGGGGAACACCGGGGAGCTGTTTTTT,CATSDLKRGNTGELFF
TRBV3-1,.,TRBJ2-1,.,TGTGCCAGCAGCCAAGTAAGGGGTAGGGACACCTGGTTCTTC,CASSQVRGRDTWFF
TRBV4-3,few,TRBJ2-1,.,TGCGCCAGCAGCCAAGAGGGGGGAGTTTCCTACAATGAGCAGTTCTTC,CASSQEGGVSYNEQFF
TRBV6-2/TRBV6-3,many,TRBJ1-1,.,TGTGCCAGCAGTTATCTCAGAGAAGCTTTCTTT,CASSYLREAFF
TRBV7-2,.,TRBJ2-3,TRBD2,TGTGCCAGCAGCTTAGCGGTCGCGCGGGGGGGGTTCAATACGCAGTATTTT,CASSLAVARGGFNTQYF
TRBV12-3/TRBV12-4,.,TRBJ1-5,TRBD1,TGTGCCAGCAGTTTTGAGGGGGCTCAGCCCCAGCATTTT,CASSFEGAQPQHF
TRBV6-2/TRBV6-3,few,TRBJ2-7,.,TGTGCCAGCAGGGACCCCGGCACCACCTACGAGCAGTACTTC,CASRDPGTTYEQYF
TRBV5-1,few,TRBJ2-2,TRBD1,TGCGCCAGCAGCAGCGGACAGGGGCTCACCGGGGAGCTGTTTTTT,CASSSGQGLTGELFF
TRBV20-1,few,TRBJ2-3,.,TGCAGTGCTGGGGCGGGTGGTGGGATAGATACGCAGTATTTT,CSAGAGGGIDTQYF
TRBV3-1,few,TRBJ2-2,.,TGTGCCAGCAGCCCACCCAGGTCGGGATACACCGGGGAGCTGTTTTTT,CASSPPRSGYTGELFF
TRBV10-3,few,TRBJ2-7,TRBD1,TGTGCCATCAGTGAAGAAACAGGGGGTTTCGAGCAGTACTTC,CAISEETGGFEQYF
TRBV5-1,.,TRBJ2-3,.,TGCGCCAGCAGCTTGGAGGCTGGGCCAGATACGCAGTATTTT,CASSLEAGPDTQYF
TRBV29-1,few,TRBJ2-2,.,TGCAGCGCCCAGCGGAAGAGGTACACCGGGGAGCTGTTTTTT,CSAQRKRYTGELFF
TRBV29-1,.,TRBJ2-4,.,TGCAGCGTTGAGGACAGAGAAGCCAAAAACATTCAGTACTTC,CSVEDREAKNIQYF
TRBV4-2,few,TRBJ2-7,TRBD1,TGTGCCAGCAGCCAAGCAGGACAGGGGGCGGGCTACGAGCAGTACTTC,CASSQAGQGAGYEQYF
TRBV6-2/TRBV6-3,.,TRBJ2-5,.,TGTGCCAGCAGCAGCCGGATGGGGGAGACCCAGTACTTC,CASSSRMGETQYF
TRBV9,.,TRBJ1-4,TRBD1,TGTGCCAGCAGCACGTGGGACAGGGGGCCGACTAATGAAAAACTGTTTTTT,CASSTWDRGPTNEKLFF
TRBV19,.,TRBJ2-3,.,TGTGCCAGTAGTCTCCGGGTCCGAGATACGCAGTATTTT,CASSLRVRDTQYF
TRBV6-1,few,TRBJ2-6,.,TGTGCCAGCATCCAACTAGGGGGGGCCAACGTCCTGACTTTC,CASIQLGGANVLTF
TRBV7-2,.,TRBJ2-1,TRBD2,TGTGCCAGCAGCATAGCGGGAGGGGTTGAGCAGTTCTTC,CASSIAGGVEQFF
TRBV20-1,.,TRBJ2-1,TRBD2,TGCAGTGCTCCTAGTTTAGCGGGAGCCCCGGGTGAGCAGTTCTTC,CSAPSLAGAPGEQFF
TRBV6-5,.,TRBJ2-3,.,TGTGCCAGCAGTTATCGAAGACGCACAGATACGCAGTATTTT,CASSYRRRTDTQYF
TRBV9,.,TRBJ2-1,.,TGTGCCAGCAGCGTAGCTAGCCGGAATGAGCAGTTCTTC,CASSVASRNEQFF